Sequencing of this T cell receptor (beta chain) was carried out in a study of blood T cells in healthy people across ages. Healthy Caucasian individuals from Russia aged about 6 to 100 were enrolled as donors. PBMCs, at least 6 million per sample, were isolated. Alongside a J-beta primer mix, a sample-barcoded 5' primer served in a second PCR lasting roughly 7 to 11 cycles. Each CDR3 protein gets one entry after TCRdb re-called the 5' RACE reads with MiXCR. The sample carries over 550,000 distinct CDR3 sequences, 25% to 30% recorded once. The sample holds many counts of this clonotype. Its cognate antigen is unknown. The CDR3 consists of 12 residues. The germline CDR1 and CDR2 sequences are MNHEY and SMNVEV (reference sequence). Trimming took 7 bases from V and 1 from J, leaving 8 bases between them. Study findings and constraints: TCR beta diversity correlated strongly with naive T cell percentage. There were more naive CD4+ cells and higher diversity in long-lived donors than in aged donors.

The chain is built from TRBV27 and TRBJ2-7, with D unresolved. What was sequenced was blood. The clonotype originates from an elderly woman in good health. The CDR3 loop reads CASTGPSYEQYF. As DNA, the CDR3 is TGTGCCAGCACCGGACCTTCCTACGAGCAGTACTTC.